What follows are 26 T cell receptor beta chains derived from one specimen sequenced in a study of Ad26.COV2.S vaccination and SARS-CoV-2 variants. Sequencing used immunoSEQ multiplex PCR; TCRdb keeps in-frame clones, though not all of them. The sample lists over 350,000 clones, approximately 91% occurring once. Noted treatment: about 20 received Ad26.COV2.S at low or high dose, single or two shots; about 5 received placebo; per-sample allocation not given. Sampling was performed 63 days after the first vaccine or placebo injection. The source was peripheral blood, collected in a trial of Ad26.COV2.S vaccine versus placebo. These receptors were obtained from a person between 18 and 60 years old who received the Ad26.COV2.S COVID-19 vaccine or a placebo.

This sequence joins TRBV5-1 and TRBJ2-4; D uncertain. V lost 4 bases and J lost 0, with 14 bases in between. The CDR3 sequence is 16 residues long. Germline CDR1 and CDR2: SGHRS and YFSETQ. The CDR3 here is CASSPSLSLAKNIQYF. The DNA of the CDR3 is TGCGCCAGCAGCCCCAGTCTTTCCCTAGCCAAAAACATTCAGTACTTC.

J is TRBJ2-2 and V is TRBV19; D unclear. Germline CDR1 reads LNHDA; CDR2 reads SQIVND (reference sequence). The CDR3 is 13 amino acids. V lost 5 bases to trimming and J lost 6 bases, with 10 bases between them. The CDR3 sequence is CASSVQLSGELFF. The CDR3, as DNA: TGTGCCAGTAGTGTCCAGCTGTCCGGGGAGCTGTTTTTT.

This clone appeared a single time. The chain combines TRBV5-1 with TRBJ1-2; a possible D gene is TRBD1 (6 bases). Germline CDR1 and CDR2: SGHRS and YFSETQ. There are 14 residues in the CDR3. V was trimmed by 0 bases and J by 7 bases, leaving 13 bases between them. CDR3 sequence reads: CASSLGRGQGGYTF. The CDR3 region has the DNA TGCGCCAGCAGCTTGGGCAGGGGACAAGGTGGCTACACCTTC.

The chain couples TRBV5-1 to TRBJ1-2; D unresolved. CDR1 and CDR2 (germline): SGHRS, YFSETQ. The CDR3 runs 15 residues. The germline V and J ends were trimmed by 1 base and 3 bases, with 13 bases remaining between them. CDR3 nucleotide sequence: TGCGCCAGCAGCTTGTCGTTCGGGCAAGACTATGGCTACACCTTC. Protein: CASSLSFGQDYGYTF. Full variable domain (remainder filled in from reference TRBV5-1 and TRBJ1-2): KAGVTQTPRYLIKTRGQQVTLSCSPISGHRSVSWYQQTPGQGLQFLFEYFSETQRNKGNFPGRFSGRQFSNSRSEMNVSTLELGDSALYLCASSLSFGQDYGYTFGSGTRLTVV.

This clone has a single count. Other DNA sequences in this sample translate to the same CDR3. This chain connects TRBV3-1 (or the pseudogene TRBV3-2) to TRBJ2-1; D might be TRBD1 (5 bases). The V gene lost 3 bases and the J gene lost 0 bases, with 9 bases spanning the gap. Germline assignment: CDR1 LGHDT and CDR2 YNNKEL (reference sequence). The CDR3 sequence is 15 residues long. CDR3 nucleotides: TGTGCCAGCAGCCAGGGGCGGAGCTCCTACAATGAGCAGTTCTTC. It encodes CASSQGRSSYNEQFF.

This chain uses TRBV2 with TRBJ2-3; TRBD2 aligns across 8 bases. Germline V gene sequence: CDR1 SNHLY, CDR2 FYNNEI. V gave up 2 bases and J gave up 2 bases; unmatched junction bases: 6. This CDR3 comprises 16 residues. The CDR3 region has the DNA TGTGCCAGCAGTGAATTTAGCGGGGTAGTCACAGATACGCAGTATTTT. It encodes CASSEFSGVVTDTQYF.

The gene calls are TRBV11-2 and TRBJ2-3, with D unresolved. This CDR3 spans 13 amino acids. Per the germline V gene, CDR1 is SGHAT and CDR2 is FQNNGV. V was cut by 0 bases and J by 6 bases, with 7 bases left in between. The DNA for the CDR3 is TGTGCCAGCAGCTTAGATCTGTATGATACGCAGTATTTT. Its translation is CASSLDLYDTQYF.

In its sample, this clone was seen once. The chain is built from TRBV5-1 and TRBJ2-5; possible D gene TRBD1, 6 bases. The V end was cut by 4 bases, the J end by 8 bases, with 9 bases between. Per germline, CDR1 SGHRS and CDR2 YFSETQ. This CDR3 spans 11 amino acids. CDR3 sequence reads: CASSETGTQYF. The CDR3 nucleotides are TGCGCCAGCAGCGAGACAGGCACCCAGTACTTC.

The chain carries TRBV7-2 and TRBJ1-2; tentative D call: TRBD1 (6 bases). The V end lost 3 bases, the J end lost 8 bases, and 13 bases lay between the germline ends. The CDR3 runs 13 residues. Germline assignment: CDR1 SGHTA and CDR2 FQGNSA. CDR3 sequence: CASSFRGAGGYTF. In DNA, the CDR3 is TGTGCCAGCAGCTTCAGGGGAGCAGGGGGCTACACCTTC.

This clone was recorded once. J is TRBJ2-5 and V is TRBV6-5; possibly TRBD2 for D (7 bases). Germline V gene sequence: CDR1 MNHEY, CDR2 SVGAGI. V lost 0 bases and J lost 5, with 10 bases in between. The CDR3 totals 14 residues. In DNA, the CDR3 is TGTGCCAGCAGTTACTCGGGGGGGCCGGAGACCCAGTACTTC. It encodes CASSYSGGPETQYF.

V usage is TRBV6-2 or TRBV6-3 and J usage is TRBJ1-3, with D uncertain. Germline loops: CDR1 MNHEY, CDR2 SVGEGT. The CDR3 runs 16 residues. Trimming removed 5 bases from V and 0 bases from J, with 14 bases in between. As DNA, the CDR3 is TGTGCCAGCAGTCCCACCGGGAGGAGCTCTGGAAACACCATATATTTT. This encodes CASSPTGRSSGNTIYF.

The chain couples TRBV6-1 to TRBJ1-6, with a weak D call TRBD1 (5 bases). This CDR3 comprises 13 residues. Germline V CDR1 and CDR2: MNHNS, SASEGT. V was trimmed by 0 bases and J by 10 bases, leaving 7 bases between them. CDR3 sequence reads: CASSEAGGSPLHF. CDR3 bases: TGTGCCAGCAGTGAAGCGGGGGGGTCACCCCTCCACTTT.

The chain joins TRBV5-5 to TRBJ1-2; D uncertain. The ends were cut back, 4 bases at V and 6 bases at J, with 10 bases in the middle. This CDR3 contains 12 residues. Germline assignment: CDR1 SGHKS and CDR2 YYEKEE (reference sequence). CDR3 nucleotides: TGTGCCAGCAGCCAGGAGGGAGATGGCTACACCTTC. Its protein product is CASSQEGDGYTF.

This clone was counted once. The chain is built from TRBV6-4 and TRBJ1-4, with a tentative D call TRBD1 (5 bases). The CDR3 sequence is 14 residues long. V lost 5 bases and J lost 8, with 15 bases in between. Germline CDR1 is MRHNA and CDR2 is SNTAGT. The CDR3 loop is CASSPGPVGEKLFF. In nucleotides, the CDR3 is TGTGCCAGCAGTCCGGGACCAGTTGGGGAAAAACTGTTTTTT.

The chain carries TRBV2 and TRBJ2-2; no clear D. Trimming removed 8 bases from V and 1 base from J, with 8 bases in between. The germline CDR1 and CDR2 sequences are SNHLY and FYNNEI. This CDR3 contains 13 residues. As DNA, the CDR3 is TGTGCCAGCCCGGACGAGAACACCGGGGAGCTGTTTTTT. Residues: CASPDENTGELFF. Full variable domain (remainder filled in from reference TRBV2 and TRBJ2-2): EPEVTQTPSHQVTQMGQEVILRCVPISNHLYFYWYRQILGQKVEFLVSFYNNEISEKSEIFDDQFSVERPDGSNFTLKIRSTKLEDSAMYFCASPDENTGELFFGEGSRLTVL.

The CDR3 DNA follows: TGTGCCAGCAGCTCAAACAGGGATACGCAGTATTTT. It encodes CASSSNRDTQYF. This rearrangement joins TRBV11-3 to TRBJ2-3; possible D gene TRBD1, 5 bases. V lost 4 bases, J lost 6 bases, and 8 bases lay in between. CDR3 length equals 12 residues. Per germline, CDR1 SGHNT and CDR2 YENEEA. The whole variable domain, filled in from reference TRBV11-3 and TRBJ2-3, reads EAGVVQSPRYKIIEKKQPVAFWCNPISGHNTLYWYLQNLGQGPELLIRYENEEAVDDSQLPKDRFSAERLKGVDSTLKIQPAELGDSAVYLCASSSNRDTQYFGPGTRLTVL.

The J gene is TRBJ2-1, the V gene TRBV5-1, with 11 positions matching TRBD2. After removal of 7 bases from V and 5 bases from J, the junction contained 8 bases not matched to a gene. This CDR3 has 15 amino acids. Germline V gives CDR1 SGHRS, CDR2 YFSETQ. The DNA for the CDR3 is TGCGCCAGCGCCACTAGCGGGGGTCAGGACAATGAGCAGTTCTTC. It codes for CASATSGGQDNEQFF.

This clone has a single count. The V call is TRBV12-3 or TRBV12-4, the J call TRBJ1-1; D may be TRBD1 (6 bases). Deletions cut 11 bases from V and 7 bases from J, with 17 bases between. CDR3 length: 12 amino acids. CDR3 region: CAGEQGSVEAFF. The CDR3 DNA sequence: TGTGCCGGAGAACAGGGCTCGGTTGAAGCTTTCTTT.

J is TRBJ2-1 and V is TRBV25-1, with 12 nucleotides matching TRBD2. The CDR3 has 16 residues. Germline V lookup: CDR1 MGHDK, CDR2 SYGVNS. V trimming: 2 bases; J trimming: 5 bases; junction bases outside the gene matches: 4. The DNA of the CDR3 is TGTGCCAGCAGTGAACAGACTAGCGGGGGAGACAATGAGCAGTTCTTC. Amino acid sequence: CASSEQTSGGDNEQFF. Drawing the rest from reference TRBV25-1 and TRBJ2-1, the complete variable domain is EADIYQTPRYLVIGTGKKITLECSQTMGHDKMYWYQQDPGMELHLIHYSYGVNSTEKGDLSSESTVSRIRTEHFPLTLESARPSHTSQYLCASSEQTSGGDNEQFFGPGTRLTVL.

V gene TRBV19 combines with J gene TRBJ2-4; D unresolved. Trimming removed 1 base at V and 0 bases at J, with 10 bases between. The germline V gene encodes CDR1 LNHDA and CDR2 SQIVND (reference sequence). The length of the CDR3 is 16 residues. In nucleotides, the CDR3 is TGTGCCAGTAGTATAGCACAGACTCTAGCCAAAAACATTCAGTACTTC. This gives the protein CASSIAQTLAKNIQYF. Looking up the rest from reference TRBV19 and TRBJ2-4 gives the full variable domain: DGGITQSPKYLFRKEGQNVTLSCEQNLNHDAMYWYRQDPGQGLRLIYYSQIVNDFQKGDIAEGYSVSREKKESFPLTVTSAQKNPTAFYLCASSIAQTLAKNIQYFGAGTRLSVL.

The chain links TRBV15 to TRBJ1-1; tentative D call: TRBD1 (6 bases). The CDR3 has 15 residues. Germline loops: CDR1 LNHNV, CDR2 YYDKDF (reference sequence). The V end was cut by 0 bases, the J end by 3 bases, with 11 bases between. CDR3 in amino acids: CATSREVAGDTEAFF. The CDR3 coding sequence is TGTGCCACCAGCAGAGAAGTCGCAGGGGACACTGAAGCTTTCTTT. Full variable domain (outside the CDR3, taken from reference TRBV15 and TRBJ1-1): DAMVIQNPRYQVTQFGKPVTLSCSQTLNHNVMYWYQQKSSQAPKLLFHYYDKDFNNEADTPDNFQSRRPNTSFCFLDIRSPGLGDTAMYLCATSREVAGDTEAFFGQGTRLTVV.

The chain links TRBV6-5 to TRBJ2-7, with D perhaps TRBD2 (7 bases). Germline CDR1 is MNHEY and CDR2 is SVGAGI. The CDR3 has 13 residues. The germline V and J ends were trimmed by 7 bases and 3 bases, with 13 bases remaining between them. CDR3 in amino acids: CASKNREGYEQYF. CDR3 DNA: TGTGCCAGCAAAAACAGGGAGGGCTACGAGCAGTACTTC.

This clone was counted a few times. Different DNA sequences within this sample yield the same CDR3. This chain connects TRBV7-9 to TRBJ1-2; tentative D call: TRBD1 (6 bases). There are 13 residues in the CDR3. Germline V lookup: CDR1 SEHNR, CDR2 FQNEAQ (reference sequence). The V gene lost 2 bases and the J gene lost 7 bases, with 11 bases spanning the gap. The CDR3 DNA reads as TGTGCCAGCAGCTTAAGGGGGGCGAGTGGCTACACCTTC. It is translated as CASSLRGASGYTF.

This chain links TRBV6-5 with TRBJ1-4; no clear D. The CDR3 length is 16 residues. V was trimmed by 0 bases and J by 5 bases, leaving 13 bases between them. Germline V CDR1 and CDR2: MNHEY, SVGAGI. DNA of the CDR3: TGTGCCAGCAGTTACTCTTCGGGCAAGACCAATGAAAAACTGTTTTTT. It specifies CASSYSSGKTNEKLFF.

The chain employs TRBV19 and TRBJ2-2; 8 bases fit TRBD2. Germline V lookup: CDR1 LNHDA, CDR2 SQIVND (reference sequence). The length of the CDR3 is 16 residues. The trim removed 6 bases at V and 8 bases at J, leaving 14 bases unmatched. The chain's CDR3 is CASSPGLAGLAGELFF. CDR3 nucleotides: TGTGCCAGTAGCCCCGGACTAGCCGGATTGGCGGGGGAGCTGTTTTTT.

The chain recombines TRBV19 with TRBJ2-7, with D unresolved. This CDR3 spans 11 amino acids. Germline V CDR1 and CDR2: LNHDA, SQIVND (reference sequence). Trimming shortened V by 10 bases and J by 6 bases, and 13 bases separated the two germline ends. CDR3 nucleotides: TGTGCCACACGCCCAATGTGCGAGCAGTACTTC. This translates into CATRPMCEQYF.